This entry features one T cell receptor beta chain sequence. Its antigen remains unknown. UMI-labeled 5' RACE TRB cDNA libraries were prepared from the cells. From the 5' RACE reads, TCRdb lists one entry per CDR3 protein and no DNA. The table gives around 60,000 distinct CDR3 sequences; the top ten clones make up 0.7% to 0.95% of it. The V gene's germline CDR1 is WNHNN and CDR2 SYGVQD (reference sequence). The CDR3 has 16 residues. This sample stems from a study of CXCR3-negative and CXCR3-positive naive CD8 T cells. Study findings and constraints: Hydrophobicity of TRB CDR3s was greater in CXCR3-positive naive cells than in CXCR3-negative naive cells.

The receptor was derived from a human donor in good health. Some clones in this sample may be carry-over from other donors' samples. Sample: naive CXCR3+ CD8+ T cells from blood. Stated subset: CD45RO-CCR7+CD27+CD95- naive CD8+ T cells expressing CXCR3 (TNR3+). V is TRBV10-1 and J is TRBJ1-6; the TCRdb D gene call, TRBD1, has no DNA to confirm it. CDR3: CASRPFPTGESSPLHF.